This T cell receptor beta chain is from a study of shared clonotypes between healthy human individuals. At the level of the study: Contributing individuals were a couple of females and a few males aged 18 to 49. There were three CD4 naive, three CD4 memory, two CD8 naive and one CD8 memory plates per donor.

The split of CD4+ cells yielded CD45RA+ naive and CD45RA-negative memory subsets. Only in-frame clones appear in the TCRdb table, and some are missing; sequencing was by immunoSEQ multiplex PCR. The sample shows 2,100,000 or so clones, around 95% of them seen only once. With 5 bases removed from V and 7 bases from J, the gap between germline ends came to 21 bases. CDR1 is ENHRY and CDR2 is SYGVKD in the germline V gene. The CDR3 extends over 15 amino acids. The genes are TRBV10-3 and TRBJ2-7; D is tentatively TRBD1 or TRBD2 (5 bases each). The sequence derives from a man aged 18 to 30 in good health. Sequenced: naive CD4+ T cells sorted from blood. Subset: CD45RA+ positively selected. The CDR3 region has the DNA TGTGCCATCAGTTCAGAGGGGAGAAAGGTGGAGGAGCAGTACTTC. This codes for CAISSEGRKVEEQYF.